The 24 T cell receptor beta chains below come from one sample, sequenced in a study of shared clonotypes between healthy human individuals. Naive-designated CD8 cells lacked CD45RO, were positively enriched for CCR7, and omitted terminally differentiated effector memory CD45RA+ cells. Some clones are missing from TCRdb's copy, which holds only in-frame ones; the method was immunoSEQ multiplex PCR. The table has around 2.1 million clones, 90% to 95% seen once; the top ten hold 1.5% to 2%. Sequencing was done on a sample of naive CD8+ T cells from PBMCs. Receptors were obtained from a young man in good health. Some clones in this sample may be carry-over from other donors' samples.

CDR3 loop: CASSLFRTGLYSDTQYF. The CDR3 DNA reads as TGTGCCAGCAGCTTATTCCGGACAGGGCTTTATTCAGATACGCAGTATTTT. The chain joins TRBV11-2 to TRBJ2-3; 8 nucleotides line up with TRBD1. Looked up from germline, CDR1 is SGHAT and CDR2 is FQNNGV. The V and J ends lost 2 bases and 4 bases, in that order; junction bases with no gene match: 11. There are 17 residues in the CDR3.

The chain links TRBV19 to TRBJ1-2; 12 nucleotides match TRBD1. CDR3 length: 15 residues. Germline CDR1 reads LNHDA; CDR2 reads SQIVND (reference sequence). V dropped 4 bases and J dropped 8; count of bases not matched to a gene: 8. The CDR3 here is CASSTGTGGAGGYTF. The DNA of the CDR3 is TGTGCCAGTAGTACCGGGACAGGGGGCGCGGGCGGCTACACCTTC.

The CDR3 is CASSFGTGAIYGYTF. CDR3 bases: TGTGCCAGCAGTTTCGGGACAGGGGCGATCTATGGCTACACCTTC. This chain connects TRBV27 to TRBJ1-2; 10 nucleotides match TRBD1. CDR1 is MNHEY, CDR2 SMNVEV, per germline (reference sequence). Trimming removed 3 bases from V and 4 bases from J; junction bases left unmatched: 5. This CDR3 is 15 amino acids long.

Details on this clone: The sample contains more than one DNA sequence encoding this CDR3. V is TRBV7-9 and J is TRBJ2-7; D gene uncertain. This CDR3 has 13 residues. From germline, CDR1 is SEHNR and CDR2 FQNEAQ (reference sequence). With 1 base removed from V and 3 bases from J, the gap between germline ends came to 7 bases. The CDR3, as DNA: TGTGCCAGCAGCTTAGGTGGGAACTACGAGCAGTACTTC. Protein sequence: CASSLGGNYEQYF.

V usage is TRBV19 and J usage is TRBJ1-4; D gene unclear. This CDR3 spans 15 amino acids. Germline V gives CDR1 LNHDA, CDR2 SQIVND (reference sequence). With 5 bases removed from V and 8 bases from J, the gap between germline ends came to 18 bases. As DNA, the CDR3 is TGTGCCAGTAGTGACGGGCCCTACGTCCAGGAAAAACTGTTTTTT. Amino acid sequence: CASSDGPYVQEKLFF. Filled out from reference TRBV19 and TRBJ1-4, the complete variable domain reads DGGITQSPKYLFRKEGQNVTLSCEQNLNHDAMYWYRQDPGQGLRLIYYSQIVNDFQKGDIAEGYSVSREKKESFPLTVTSAQKNPTAFYLCASSDGPYVQEKLFFGSGTQLSVL.

Only one count was recorded for this clone. The genes are TRBV5-1 and TRBJ2-7; unclear D gene. With 0 bases removed from V and 3 bases from J, the gap between germline ends came to 13 bases. Looked up from germline, CDR1 is SGHRS and CDR2 is YFSETQ. The CDR3 contains 15 residues. The CDR3 sequence is CASSLEVGRIYEQYF. The CDR3 nucleotides read TGCGCCAGCAGCTTGGAAGTCGGGCGCATCTACGAGCAGTACTTC.

This sequence joins TRBV25-1 and TRBJ2-1; TRBD1 might be the D (6 bases). Germline loops: CDR1 MGHDK, CDR2 SYGVNS. The length of the CDR3 is 13 residues. V shed 2 bases and J shed 8 bases, with 10 bases lying between them. The CDR3 DNA reads as TGTGCCAGCAGTGAAAGTGGGGGCGATGAGCAGTTCTTC. It is translated as CASSESGGDEQFF.

J is TRBJ2-7 and V is TRBV7-9; TRBD1 might be the D (6 bases). CDR3 length: 16 amino acids. The V gene's germline CDR1 is SEHNR and CDR2 FQNEAQ (reference sequence). V dropped 6 bases and J dropped 3 bases, with 21 bases sitting between them. The CDR3 DNA reads TGTGCCAGCAGTCTAGAGGCGGCAGGGGATTACTACGAGCAGTACTTC. Translating it yields CASSLEAAGDYYEQYF.

CDR3 sequence (DNA): TGTGCCAGCAGCTTAGATAGGACTACCCAAGAGACCCAGTACTTC. Its translation: CASSLDRTTQETQYF. This chain uses TRBV7-9 with TRBJ2-5; a possible D gene is TRBD2 (6 bases). This CDR3 comprises 15 residues. V lost 1 base, J lost 1 base, and 10 bases lay in between. Germline V lookup: CDR1 SEHNR, CDR2 FQNEAQ (reference sequence).

The chain uses TRBV27 and TRBJ2-1; D is uncertain. Deletions cut 1 base from V and 5 bases from J, with 6 bases between. Germline CDR1 is MNHEY and CDR2 is SMNVEV (reference sequence). The CDR3 loop spans 13 amino acids. In DNA, the CDR3 is TGTGCCAGCAGTTTATTTGCAAACAATGAGCAGTTCTTC. This encodes CASSLFANNEQFF.

The chain recombines TRBV29-1 with TRBJ2-2; D is possibly TRBD1 or TRBD2 (6 bases each). Germline CDR1 reads SQVTM; CDR2 reads ANQGSEA. V shed 2 bases and J shed 0 bases, with 10 bases lying between them. CDR3 length: 15 residues. The CDR3 loop is CSVETGGSNTGELFF. Here the CDR3 DNA reads TGCAGCGTTGAAACCGGGGGCTCGAACACCGGGGAGCTGTTTTTT.

The table lists this clone with a count of one. The V call is TRBV27, the J call TRBJ1-2, with TRBD1 as a possible D gene (5 bases). V was shortened by 4 bases and J by 8 bases, with 14 bases between the two germline ends. The CDR3 is made up of 13 amino acids. Germline CDR1 MNHEY, CDR2 SMNVEV (reference sequence). The CDR3 protein is CASSSQGLWGYTF. CDR3 sequence (DNA): TGTGCCAGCAGTTCCCAGGGACTTTGGGGCTACACCTTC.

The chain uses TRBV11-2 and TRBJ2-1; D may be TRBD2 (6 bases). CDR3 length equals 13 residues. CDR1 is SGHAT and CDR2 is FQNNGV in the germline V gene. V was pared by 5 bases and J by 9 bases, with 14 bases between. The CDR3 spells CASSTGLGGEQFF. CDR3 nucleotides: TGTGCCAGCAGCACGGGGCTCGGGGGTGAGCAGTTCTTC.

With regard to this clone: This sample includes further DNA sequences coding for the same CDR3. The chain uses TRBV27 and TRBJ2-7, with 9 bases aligning to TRBD1. The CDR3 is 14 residues long. Per germline, CDR1 MNHEY and CDR2 SMNVEV (reference sequence). Trimming at V came to 3 bases and at J to 2 bases, leaving 2 bases not matched to a gene. DNA for the CDR3: TGTGCCAGCAGTTTGGACAGGGGAGCCTACGAGCAGTACTTC. Amino acids: CASSLDRGAYEQYF.

The CDR3 bases are TGTGCCGGAGGAAGCGGGTCGAACACCGGGGAGCTGTTTTTT. This codes for CAGGSGSNTGELFF. The chain recombines TRBV7-9 with TRBJ2-2, with TRBD2 as a possible D gene (6 bases). Deletions cut 11 bases from V and 0 bases from J, with 13 bases between. Germline CDR1 reads SEHNR; CDR2 reads FQNEAQ (reference sequence). The CDR3 totals 14 residues.

The chain joins TRBV28 to TRBJ1-4; the D gene is possibly TRBD1 (5 bases). The ends were cut back, 8 bases at V and 2 bases at J, with 15 bases in the middle. Germline V gene sequence: CDR1 MDHEN, CDR2 SYDVKM. The CDR3 has 15 residues. In DNA form, the CDR3 reads TGTGCCAGCCTTTGGGGGTTGGGGACTAATGAAAAACTGTTTTTT. Translating gives CASLWGLGTNEKLFF. Complete variable domain (other parts from reference TRBV28 and TRBJ1-4): DVKVTQSSRYLVKRTGEKVFLECVQDMDHENMFWYRQDPGLGLRLIYFSYDVKMKEKGDIPEGYSVSREKKERFSLILESASTNQTSMYLCASLWGLGTNEKLFFGSGTQLSVL.

This chain connects TRBV6-6 to TRBJ2-7; D not certain. Trimming left V 3 bases short and J 2 bases short, with 11 bases between. Germline values: CDR1 MNHNY, CDR2 SVGAGI (reference sequence). The CDR3 runs to 14 residues. CDR3 region: CASSYALTTYEQYF. The CDR3 DNA sequence: TGTGCCAGCAGTTATGCGCTAACCACCTACGAGCAGTACTTC.

The chain uses TRBV9 and TRBJ2-3; a weak D match, TRBD1 (5 bases). The CDR3 extends over 16 amino acids. Germline CDR1 is SGDLS and CDR2 is YYNGEE. Trimming pared 0 bases from V and 4 bases from J, leaving 15 bases between. CDR3 amino acids: CASSVVAGISADTQYF. The CDR3 DNA reads TGTGCCAGCAGCGTAGTGGCAGGGATTTCTGCAGATACGCAGTATTTT. The full variable domain, its missing parts supplied by reference TRBV9 and TRBJ2-3, is DSGVTQTPKHLITATGQRVTLRCSPRSGDLSVYWYQQSLDQGLQFLIQYYNGEERAKGNILERFSAQQFPDLHSELNLSSLELGDSALYFCASSVVAGISADTQYFGPGTRLTVL.

The chain combines TRBV11-3 with TRBJ2-2; the D is unclear. The CDR3 is made up of 15 amino acids. V was pared by 3 bases and J by 1 base, with 9 bases between. Germline CDR1 SGHNT, CDR2 YENEEA. This CDR3 is CASSFSRLNTGELFF. The CDR3 DNA is TGTGCCAGCAGCTTTAGCAGGCTGAACACCGGGGAGCTGTTTTTT.

This clone appeared once. This sample includes further DNA sequences coding for the same CDR3. V gene TRBV27 combines with J gene TRBJ2-2; D tentatively reads TRBD1 or TRBD2 (5 bases each). The germline V and J ends were trimmed by 6 bases and 6 bases, with 11 bases remaining between them. The CDR3 sequence is 13 residues long. Germline CDR1 is MNHEY and CDR2 is SMNVEV (reference sequence). The CDR3 DNA is TGTGCCAGCAGCTTACTGGGGGCCGGGGAGCTGTTTTTT. It yields the protein CASSLLGAGELFF.

This clone was counted once. J is TRBJ1-2 and V is TRBV27, with D possibly matching TRBD1 (6 bases). Germline CDR1 reads MNHEY; CDR2 reads SMNVEV (reference sequence). Trimming stripped 3 bases from V and 4 bases from J, with 9 bases between. The CDR3 length is 13 residues. CDR3 residues: CASSLGGPYGYTF. CDR3 nucleotides: TGTGCCAGCAGTTTGGGGGGCCCCTATGGCTACACCTTC.

The CDR3 DNA sequence: TGTGCCAGCAGCTCCCGGGACAGGGATGGGACCGGGGAGCTGTTTTTT. This codes for CASSSRDRDGTGELFF. This chain connects TRBV13 to TRBJ2-2, with 9 bases aligning to TRBD1. The CDR3 length is 16 residues. With 4 bases clipped from V and 5 bases from J, the junction kept 8 bases outside the gene matches. Germline V gene lookup returns CDR1 PRHDT and CDR2 FYEKMQ (reference sequence).

This chain connects TRBV6-1 to TRBJ2-1; D is possibly TRBD2 (6 bases). The CDR3 spans 15 residues. The ends were cut back, 6 bases at V and 0 bases at J, with 12 bases in the middle. The germline CDR1 and CDR2 sequences are MNHNS and SASEGT. The CDR3 sequence: CASREPGASYNEQFF. CDR3 DNA: TGTGCCAGCAGAGAACCGGGAGCCTCCTACAATGAGCAGTTCTTC.

J is TRBJ2-7 and V is TRBV15; 10 positions match TRBD2. The length of the CDR3 is 15 residues. Per the germline V gene, CDR1 is LNHNV and CDR2 is YYDKDF (reference sequence). The V segment lost 8 bases and the J segment 2 bases; nucleotides outside the gene matches: 9. CDR3 coding DNA: TGTGCCACCTCCTTCGGGACTAGCGACACCTACGAGCAGTACTTC. Its translation: CATSFGTSDTYEQYF.